Below are 4 T cell receptor beta chains sequenced from a single sample in a study of CD8 T cells in ankylosing spondylitis. Points from the study as a whole: Apparently characteristic of ankylosing spondylitis blood was a TCR beta motif (under ten highly homologous variants).

One entry per CDR3 protein, called by TCRdb with MiXCR from the 5' RACE reads. The sample contains roughly 450,000 distinct CDR3 sequences, 25% to 30% of which appear only once. The antigens these receptors bind are not known. The material sequenced was blood, either unsorted or a sorted T cell fraction (not recorded which). The receptors stem from a male donor with ankylosing spondylitis.

The chain carries TRBV15 and TRBJ1-5; D gene unclear. The CDR3 has 15 amino acids. Germline lookup yields CDR1 LNHNV and CDR2 YYDKDF (reference sequence). Trimming cost V 3 bases and J 2 bases, with 11 bases left between them. The chain's CDR3 is CATSSRPGGNQPQHF. CDR3 sequence (DNA): TGTGCCACCAGCAGTCGGCCCGGGGGCAATCAGCCCCAGCATTTT.

The chain recombines TRBV12-3 or TRBV12-4 with TRBJ1-1, with D uncertain. The length of the CDR3 is 13 residues. The V and J ends lost 5 bases and 3 bases respectively, with 10 bases between them. Written as DNA, the CDR3 is TGTGCCAGCAGTCCTCAGTTGGACACTGAAGCTTTCTTT. Translating gives CASSPQLDTEAFF.

V is TRBV7-2 and J is TRBJ2-4, with TRBD1 identical over 8 bases. The germline gives CDR1 SGHTA, CDR2 FQGNSA. The CDR3 covers 16 residues. The junction had 11 bases not matched to a gene; V was cut back by 5 bases and J by 5 bases. CDR3 region: CASSRTGGGPQNIQYF. Here the CDR3 DNA reads TGTGCCAGCAGCCGAACAGGGGGAGGTCCCCAAAACATTCAGTACTTC.

This sequence joins TRBV29-1 and TRBJ2-6; D remains unclear. V lost 6 bases to trimming and J lost 1 base, with 19 bases between them. The CDR3 totals 17 residues. Germline CDR1 and CDR2: SQVTM and ANQGSEA. Here the CDR3 DNA reads TGCAGCGTACTAACCAGAAGTACCCTATCTGGGGCCAACGTCCTGACTTTC. It specifies CSVLTRSTLSGANVLTF.